The 30 T cell receptor beta chains presented below share a single source sample, sequenced in a study of cytotoxic CD8 clonotypes in ibrutinib-treated CLL. Measured with immunoSEQ multiplex PCR; TCRdb has only the in-frame clones, and not every one. The sample shows hundreds of thousands of clones, around three quarters of them seen only once. The sample was PBMCs, taken after 24 months of ibrutinib treatment. The receptors shown here come from a human donor with chronic lymphocytic leukemia.

The chain carries TRBV6-6 and TRBJ2-5, with D maybe TRBD1 (5 bases). Trimming took 8 bases from V and 0 from J, leaving 16 bases between them. Looked up from germline, CDR1 is MNHNY and CDR2 is SVGAGI (reference sequence). The CDR3 totals 15 residues. This CDR3 reads CASLSLGANQETQYF. Written as DNA, the CDR3 is TGTGCCAGCCTATCTCTTGGGGCTAACCAAGAGACCCAGTACTTC.

CDR3: CATSHPLDSAGAYEQYF. CDR3 sequence (DNA): TGTGCCACCAGCCACCCCCTCGACAGCGCGGGGGCTTACGAGCAGTACTTC. V usage is TRBV15 and J usage is TRBJ2-7; D perhaps matches TRBD2 (7 bases). CDR1 and CDR2 (germline): LNHNV, YYDKDF (reference sequence). V lost 5 bases and J 4 bases, leaving 24 bases between the germline ends. The CDR3 has 17 amino acids.

J is TRBJ2-5 and V is TRBV27; 11 positions match TRBD1. The CDR3 sequence is 15 residues long. V trimming: 6 bases; J trimming: 2 bases; junction bases outside the gene matches: 5. Germline V gene lookup returns CDR1 MNHEY and CDR2 SMNVEV (reference sequence). CDR3 amino acids: CASRRTGGEQETQYF. The CDR3 coding sequence is TGTGCCAGCAGGAGGACAGGGGGCGAGCAAGAGACCCAGTACTTC.

The chain uses TRBV6-4 and TRBJ2-7; D remains ambiguous. Germline CDR1 is MRHNA and CDR2 is SNTAGT. This CDR3 region has 15 residues. The V end was cut by 3 bases, the J end by 2 bases, with 14 bases between. In nucleotides, the CDR3 is TGTGCCAGCAGTGAATTCGTCGGATCAACCTACGAGCAGTACTTC. This gives the protein CASSEFVGSTYEQYF.

The chain joins TRBV30 to TRBJ1-4, with unresolved D. This CDR3 spans 12 amino acids. Trimming shortened V by 0 bases and J by 10 bases, and 9 bases separated the two germline ends. CDR1 GTSNPN and CDR2 SVGIG come from the germline V gene (reference sequence). The CDR3: CAWSVNRGKLFF. DNA of the CDR3: TGTGCCTGGAGTGTAAATAGAGGAAAACTGTTTTTT.

The sample holds a few counts of this clone. The chain links TRBV18 to TRBJ1-2; D is possibly TRBD1 (5 bases). Trimming removed 4 bases from V and 1 base from J, with 7 bases in between. This CDR3 contains 13 residues. Germline V gene data show CDR1 as KGHSH and CDR2 as LQKENI. The DNA for the CDR3 is TGTGCCAGCTCACAGACAGTTAACTATGGCTACACCTTC. It specifies CASSQTVNYGYTF.

The chain carries TRBV20-1 and TRBJ2-7; no definite D call. Trimming removed 0 bases from V and 4 bases from J, with 4 bases in between. Looked up from germline, CDR1 is DFQATT and CDR2 is SNEGSKA (reference sequence). CDR3 size: 11 residues. The CDR3 here is CSAREEYEQYF. CDR3 coding DNA: TGCAGTGCTAGAGAGGAGTACGAGCAGTACTTC.

The genes are TRBV27 and TRBJ1-1; D remains ambiguous. CDR1 MNHEY and CDR2 SMNVEV come from the germline V gene (reference sequence). V lost 6 bases to trimming and J lost 0 bases, with 8 bases between them. The CDR3 is 13 residues long. The DNA of the CDR3 is TGTGCCAGCAGACAGAAATTGAACACTGAAGCTTTCTTT. Its protein product is CASRQKLNTEAFF.

This sequence joins TRBV28 and TRBJ1-1; no reliable D call. The CDR3 extends over 13 amino acids. V was clipped by 3 bases and J by 5 bases, with 10 bases between them. Germline CDR1 is MDHEN and CDR2 is SYDVKM. This CDR3 reads CASSFGVGTEAFF. CDR3 coding DNA: TGTGCCAGCAGTTTCGGAGTCGGGACTGAAGCTTTCTTT.

The chain has TRBV18 and TRBJ2-6, with 7 bases lining up with TRBD2. The CDR3 has 18 amino acids. Trimming removed 1 base from V and 1 base from J; junction bases left unmatched: 7. Germline V gene data show CDR1 as KGHSH and CDR2 as LQKENI. This CDR3 is CASSPREGLRSGANVLTF. CDR3 nucleotides: TGTGCCAGCTCACCACGGGAGGGGCTAAGATCTGGGGCCAACGTCCTGACTTTC.

The chain has TRBV28 and TRBJ1-5; D might be TRBD1 (5 bases). The CDR3 covers 13 residues. Trimming removed 7 bases from V and 7 bases from J, with 14 bases in between. CDR1 and CDR2 from the germline V gene are MDHEN and SYDVKM. CDR3 bases: TGTGCCAGCACATGGCAGGGCCGCCAGCCCCAGCATTTT. This codes for CASTWQGRQPQHF. The variable domain in full, completed from reference TRBV28 and TRBJ1-5, reads DVKVTQSSRYLVKRTGEKVFLECVQDMDHENMFWYRQDPGLGLRLIYFSYDVKMKEKGDIPEGYSVSREKKERFSLILESASTNQTSMYLCASTWQGRQPQHFGDGTRLSIL.

The chain is built from TRBV7-9 and TRBJ2-7, with D perhaps matching TRBD1 or TRBD2 (5 bases each). Germline V lookup: CDR1 SEHNR, CDR2 FQNEAQ (reference sequence). CDR3 size: 11 residues. Trimming pared 6 bases from V and 9 bases from J, leaving 12 bases between. CDR3 in amino acids: CASRQEGPQYF. CDR3 DNA sequence: TGTGCCAGCAGACAAGAGGGGCCGCAGTACTTC. The whole variable domain, filled in from reference TRBV7-9 and TRBJ2-7, reads DTGVSQNPRHKITKRGQNVTFRCDPISEHNRLYWYRQTLGQGPEFLTYFQNEAQLEKSRLLSDRFSAERPKGSFSTLEIQRTEQGDSAMYLCASRQEGPQYFGPGTRLTVT.

This clone showed up just a few times. The chain couples TRBV27 to TRBJ1-1; no definite D call. Germline CDR1 MNHEY, CDR2 SMNVEV (reference sequence). Trimming removed 5 bases at V and 1 base at J, with 8 bases between. The CDR3 totals 13 residues. CDR3 residues: CASSLTANTEAFF. Written as DNA, the CDR3 is TGTGCCAGCAGTCTAACAGCGAACACTGAAGCTTTCTTT.

This clone was seen more than once but under ten times. Here the CDR3 DNA reads TGTGCCACCTCCGCAGGAAACTATGGCTACACCTTC. It codes for CATSAGNYGYTF. This sequence joins TRBV15 and TRBJ1-2; D is unresolved. This CDR3 is 12 amino acids long. Germline assignment: CDR1 LNHNV and CDR2 YYDKDF (reference sequence). Trimming removed 8 bases from V and 2 bases from J, with 9 bases in between.

The rearrangement links TRBV2 to TRBJ2-7; 7 bases are a match to TRBD1. Germline V gives CDR1 SNHLY, CDR2 FYNNEI. Trimming took 4 bases from V and 3 from J; bases not matched to a gene: 3. The CDR3 is 13 amino acids. The CDR3 is CASSAGTVYEQYF. DNA of the CDR3: TGTGCCAGCAGTGCGGGGACAGTCTACGAGCAGTACTTC.

V usage is TRBV4-1 and J usage is TRBJ2-5; 9 nucleotides agree with TRBD2. The V segment lost 0 bases and the J segment 5 bases; nucleotides outside the gene matches: 10. This CDR3 is 17 amino acids long. The germline V gene encodes CDR1 MGHRA and CDR2 YSYEKL. CDR3 coding DNA: TGCGCCAGCAGCCAAGAGGCCGTAGCGGGAGTAAAGGAGACCCAGTACTTC. Translation gives CASSQEAVAGVKETQYF.

The J gene is TRBJ2-5, the V gene TRBV7-2; a possible D gene is TRBD2 (5 bases). This CDR3 is built from 11 residues. Germline V CDR1 and CDR2: SGHTA, FQGNSA. V lost 8 bases and J 10 bases, leaving 14 bases between the germline ends. CDR3 nucleotides: TGTGCCAGCGCGGCCCAGGAGGACCAGTACTTC. This sequence encodes CASAAQEDQYF.

The V call is TRBV27, the J call TRBJ2-3; weak D call: TRBD1 (5 bases). Trimming left V 2 bases short and J 5 bases short, with 14 bases between. Looked up from germline, CDR1 is MNHEY and CDR2 is SMNVEV (reference sequence). The CDR3 is made up of 15 amino acids. The CDR3 DNA reads TGTGCCAGCAGTTTAGTCAGGTCAAGGGGAGATACGCAGTATTTT. Translation: CASSLVRSRGDTQYF.

This clone was observed a handful of times. The rearrangement joins TRBV27 to TRBJ1-5; D is perhaps TRBD1 (6 bases). There are 13 residues in the CDR3. The ends were cut back, 8 bases at V and 6 bases at J, with 14 bases in the middle. In germline, CDR1 is MNHEY, CDR2 SMNVEV (reference sequence). Here the CDR3 reads CASGLGGGQPQHF. In nucleotides, the CDR3 is TGTGCCAGCGGCCTGGGGGGCGGTCAGCCCCAGCATTTT.

The chain combines TRBV6-5 with TRBJ2-7, with D perhaps TRBD2 (5 bases). Trimming cost V 0 bases and J 6 bases, with 12 bases left between them. The CDR3 length is 14 residues. From germline, CDR1 is MNHEY and CDR2 SVGAGI. CDR3 sequence (DNA): TGTGCCAGCAGTTACTCGACCCGCGGGCGCGAGCAGTACTTC. It codes for CASSYSTRGREQYF.

This chain uses TRBV5-1 with TRBJ2-3; 8 nucleotides align to TRBD2. This CDR3 has 16 amino acids. V lost 1 base, J lost 0 bases, and 4 bases stayed unmatched. The germline CDR1 and CDR2 sequences are SGHRS and YFSETQ. The CDR3 sequence is CASSLRAGGSTDTQYF. CDR3 sequence (DNA): TGCGCCAGCAGCTTGCGGGCGGGAGGAAGCACAGATACGCAGTATTTT.

The chain uses TRBV28 and TRBJ1-2, with D uncertain. There are 13 residues in the CDR3. Germline lookup yields CDR1 MDHEN and CDR2 SYDVKM. The germline V and J ends were trimmed by 4 bases and 1 base, with 7 bases remaining between them. CDR3 residues: CASSSTGNYGYTF. The CDR3 region has the DNA TGTGCCAGCAGTTCGACGGGTAACTATGGCTACACCTTC.

This clone was detected a few times. The genes are TRBV19 and TRBJ2-7; 9 bases are a match to TRBD2. Unmatched junction bases numbered 9, after V lost 5 bases and J lost 1 base. The CDR3 is made up of 16 amino acids. The germline V gene has CDR1 LNHDA and CDR2 SQIVND (reference sequence). The CDR3 protein is CASSLILAGASYEQYF. The CDR3, as DNA: TGTGCCAGTAGTCTAATACTAGCGGGCGCATCCTACGAGCAGTACTTC.

The chain joins TRBV11-3 to TRBJ2-7; D uncertain. This CDR3 has 13 residues. Trimming cost V 2 bases and J 13 bases, with 18 bases left between them. Germline values: CDR1 SGHNT, CDR2 YENEEA. In nucleotides, the CDR3 is TGTGCCAGCAGCTTAATATACGGTTCTGGCCTCTACTTC. It codes for CASSLIYGSGLYF. Using reference TRBV11-3 and TRBJ2-7 for the parts outside the CDR3, the full variable domain is EAGVVQSPRYKIIEKKQPVAFWCNPISGHNTLYWYLQNLGQGPELLIRYENEEAVDDSQLPKDRFSAERLKGVDSTLKIQPAELGDSAVYLCASSLIYGSGLYFGPGTRLTVT.

The chain has TRBV27 and TRBJ2-4; D remains unclear. The CDR3 sequence is 14 residues long. Trimming removed 5 bases from V and 0 bases from J, with 8 bases in between. The germline V gene has CDR1 MNHEY and CDR2 SMNVEV (reference sequence). The CDR3 bases are TGTGCCAGCAGTCCCCCGGGAGCCAAAAACATTCAGTACTTC. It specifies CASSPPGAKNIQYF.

The chain employs TRBV27 and TRBJ2-5, with D possibly matching TRBD2 (5 bases). Between the trimmed V and J ends, which lost 3 bases and 7 bases, there was a span of 9 bases. Germline values: CDR1 MNHEY, CDR2 SMNVEV (reference sequence). The CDR3 covers 12 residues. The CDR3 protein is CASSFPGGTQYF. CDR3 bases: TGTGCCAGCAGTTTTCCCGGAGGGACCCAGTACTTC.

The genes are TRBV2 and TRBJ2-5; no clear D gene. CDR3 length: 14 amino acids. Germline loops: CDR1 SNHLY, CDR2 FYNNEI. Between the trimmed V and J ends, which lost 4 bases and 5 bases, there was a span of 14 bases. The DNA of the CDR3 is TGTGCCAGCAGTGGCTTACAAGTTGTGGAGACCCAGTACTTC. It is translated as CASSGLQVVETQYF.

The rearrangement uses TRBV28 and TRBJ2-1, with TRBD2 identical over 7 bases. The CDR3 is 15 residues long. Germline loops: CDR1 MDHEN, CDR2 SYDVKM. J gave up 10 bases and V 7 bases, and 16 bases lay outside the gene matches. The CDR3 loop reads CASTLGGGGGWEQFF. CDR3 DNA: TGTGCCAGCACCTTGGGTGGCGGGGGTGGTTGGGAGCAGTTCTTC.

The gene calls are TRBV16 and TRBJ2-7, with TRBD1 identical over 10 bases. The CDR3 sequence is 17 residues long. The germline CDR1 and CDR2 sequences are KGHSY and FQNENV. V lost 6 bases, J lost 4 bases, and 15 bases stayed unmatched. DNA of the CDR3: TGTGCCAGCAGTCAAACCGTCCGGGACAGGGGTCATTACGAGCAGTACTTC. This translates into CASSQTVRDRGHYEQYF.

In DNA form, the CDR3 reads TGTGCCAGCAGTGAAGAGGGCGCCCACCTGGGGGAGCAGTACTTC. It is translated as CASSEEGAHLGEQYF. The chain is built from TRBV2 and TRBJ2-7, with D uncertain. Trimming pared 1 base from V and 7 bases from J, leaving 17 bases between. CDR1 and CDR2 (germline): SNHLY, FYNNEI. CDR3 length: 15 amino acids.